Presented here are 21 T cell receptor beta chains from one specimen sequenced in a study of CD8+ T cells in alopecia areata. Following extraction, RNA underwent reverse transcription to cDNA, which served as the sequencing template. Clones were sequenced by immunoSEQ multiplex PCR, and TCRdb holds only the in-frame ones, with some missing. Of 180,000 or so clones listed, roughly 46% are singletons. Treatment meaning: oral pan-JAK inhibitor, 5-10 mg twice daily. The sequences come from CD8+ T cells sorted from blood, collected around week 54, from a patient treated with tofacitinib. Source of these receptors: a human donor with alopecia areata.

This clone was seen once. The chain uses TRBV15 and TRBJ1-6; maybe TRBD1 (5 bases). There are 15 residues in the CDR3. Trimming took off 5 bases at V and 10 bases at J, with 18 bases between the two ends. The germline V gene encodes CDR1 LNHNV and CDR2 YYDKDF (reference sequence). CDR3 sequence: CATSPRQSGQSPLHF. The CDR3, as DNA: TGTGCCACCAGCCCTAGACAGTCTGGGCAATCACCCCTCCACTTT.

The CDR3 DNA sequence: TGTGCCAGCAGTGAGGGGCTAGCGGAATACGAGCAGTACTTC. Its protein product is CASSEGLAEYEQYF. V is TRBV2 and J is TRBJ2-7; 7 nucleotides align to TRBD2. Unmatched junction bases numbered 6, after V lost 3 bases and J lost 4 bases. This CDR3 has 14 residues. Looked up from germline, CDR1 is SNHLY and CDR2 is FYNNEI.

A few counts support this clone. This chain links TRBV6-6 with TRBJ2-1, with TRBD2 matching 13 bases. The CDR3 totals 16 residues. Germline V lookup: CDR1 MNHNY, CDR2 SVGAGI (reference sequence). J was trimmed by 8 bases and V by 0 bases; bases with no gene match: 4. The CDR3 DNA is TGTGCCAGCAGTTACTCTACTAGCGGGGGGGCCCATGAGCAGTTCTTC. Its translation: CASSYSTSGGAHEQFF.

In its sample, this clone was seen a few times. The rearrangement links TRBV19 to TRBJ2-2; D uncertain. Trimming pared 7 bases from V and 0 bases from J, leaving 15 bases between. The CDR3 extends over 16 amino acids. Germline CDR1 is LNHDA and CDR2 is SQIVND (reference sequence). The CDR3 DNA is TGTGCCAGTAAACCCCTGATGGGTGCGAACACCGGGGAGCTGTTTTTT. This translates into CASKPLMGANTGELFF.

The CDR3 DNA sequence: TGTGCCAGCAGCCGAGGACAGTTCCTTAACTATGGCTACACCTTC. Protein sequence: CASSRGQFLNYGYTF. The V and J genes are TRBV14 and TRBJ1-2; a possible D gene is TRBD1 (6 bases). The ends were cut back, 4 bases at V and 1 base at J, with 13 bases in the middle. Germline values: CDR1 SGHDN, CDR2 FVKESK. The length of the CDR3 is 15 residues.

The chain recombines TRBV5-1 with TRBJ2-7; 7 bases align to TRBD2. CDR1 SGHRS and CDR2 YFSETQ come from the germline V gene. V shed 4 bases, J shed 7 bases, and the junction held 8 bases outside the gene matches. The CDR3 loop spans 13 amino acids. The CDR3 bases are TGCGCCAGCAGCGAAGGACTAGTGTGGGAGCAGTACTTC. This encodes CASSEGLVWEQYF.

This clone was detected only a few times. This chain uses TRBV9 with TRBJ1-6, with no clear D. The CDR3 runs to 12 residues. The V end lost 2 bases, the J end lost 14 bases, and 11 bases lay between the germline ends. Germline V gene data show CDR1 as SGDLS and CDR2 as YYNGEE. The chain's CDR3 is CASSVPMGSLHF. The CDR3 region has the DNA TGTGCCAGCAGCGTCCCGATGGGATCCCTCCACTTT.

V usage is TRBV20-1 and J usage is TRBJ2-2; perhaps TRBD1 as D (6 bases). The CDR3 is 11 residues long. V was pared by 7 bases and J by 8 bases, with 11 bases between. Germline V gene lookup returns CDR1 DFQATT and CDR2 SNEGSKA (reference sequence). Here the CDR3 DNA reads TGCAGTGTTCAGAGGGGGGGGGAGCTGTTTTTT. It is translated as CSVQRGGELFF.

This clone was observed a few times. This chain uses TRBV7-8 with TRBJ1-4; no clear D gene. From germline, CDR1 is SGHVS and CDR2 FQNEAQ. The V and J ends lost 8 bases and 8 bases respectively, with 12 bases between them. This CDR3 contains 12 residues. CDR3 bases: TGTGCCAGCTCGGAGGAAGGCGAAAAACTGTTTTTT. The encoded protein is CASSEEGEKLFF.

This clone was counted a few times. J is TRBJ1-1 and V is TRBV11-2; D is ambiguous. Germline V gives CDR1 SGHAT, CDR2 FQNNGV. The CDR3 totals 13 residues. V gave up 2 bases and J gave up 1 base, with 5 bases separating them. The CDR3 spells CASSLTPNTEAFF. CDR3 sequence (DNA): TGTGCCAGCAGCTTAACACCGAACACTGAAGCTTTCTTT.

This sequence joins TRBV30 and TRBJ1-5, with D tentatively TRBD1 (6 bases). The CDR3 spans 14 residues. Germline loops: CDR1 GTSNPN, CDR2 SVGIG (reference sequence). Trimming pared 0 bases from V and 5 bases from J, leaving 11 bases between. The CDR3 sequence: CAWSVTGLDQPQHF. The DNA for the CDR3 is TGTGCCTGGAGTGTTACAGGGCTAGATCAGCCCCAGCATTTT. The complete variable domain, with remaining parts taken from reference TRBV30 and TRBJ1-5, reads SQTIHQWPATLVQPVGSPLSLECTVEGTSNPNLYWYRQAAGRGLQLLFYSVGIGQISSEVPQNLSASRPQDRQFILSSKKLLLSDSGFYLCAWSVTGLDQPQHFGDGTRLSIL.

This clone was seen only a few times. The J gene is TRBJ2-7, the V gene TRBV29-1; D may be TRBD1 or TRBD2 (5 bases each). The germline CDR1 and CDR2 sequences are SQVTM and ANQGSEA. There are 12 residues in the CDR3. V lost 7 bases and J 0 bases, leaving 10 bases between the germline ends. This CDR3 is CSASGTSYEQYF. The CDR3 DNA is TGCAGCGCCTCCGGGACCTCCTACGAGCAGTACTTC.

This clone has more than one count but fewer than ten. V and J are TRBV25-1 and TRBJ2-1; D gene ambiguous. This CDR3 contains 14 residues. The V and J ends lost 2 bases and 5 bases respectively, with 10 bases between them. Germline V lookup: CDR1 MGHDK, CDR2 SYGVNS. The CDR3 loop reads CASSEKEQDNEQFF. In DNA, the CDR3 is TGTGCCAGCAGTGAAAAAGAGCAGGACAATGAGCAGTTCTTC.

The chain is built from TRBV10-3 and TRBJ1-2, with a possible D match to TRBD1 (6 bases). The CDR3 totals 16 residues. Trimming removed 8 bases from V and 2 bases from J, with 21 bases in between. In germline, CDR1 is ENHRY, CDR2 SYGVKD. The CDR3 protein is CAIGGQGPPINYGYTF. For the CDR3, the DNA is TGTGCCATCGGGGGACAAGGCCCCCCTATAAACTATGGCTACACCTTC.

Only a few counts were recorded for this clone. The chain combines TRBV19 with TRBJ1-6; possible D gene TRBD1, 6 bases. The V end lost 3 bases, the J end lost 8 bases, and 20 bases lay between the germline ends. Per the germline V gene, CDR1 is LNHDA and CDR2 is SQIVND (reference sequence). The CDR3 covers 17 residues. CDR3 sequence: CASSIQQGGEMDSPLHF. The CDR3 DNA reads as TGTGCCAGTAGTATCCAACAGGGCGGGGAAATGGATTCACCCCTCCACTTT.

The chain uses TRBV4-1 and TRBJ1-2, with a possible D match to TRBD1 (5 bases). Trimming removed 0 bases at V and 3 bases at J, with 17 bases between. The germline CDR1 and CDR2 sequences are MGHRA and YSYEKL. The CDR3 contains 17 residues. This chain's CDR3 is CASSQDTGAGRHYGYTF. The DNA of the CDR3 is TGCGCCAGCAGCCAAGACACTGGGGCAGGGAGACACTATGGCTACACCTTC.

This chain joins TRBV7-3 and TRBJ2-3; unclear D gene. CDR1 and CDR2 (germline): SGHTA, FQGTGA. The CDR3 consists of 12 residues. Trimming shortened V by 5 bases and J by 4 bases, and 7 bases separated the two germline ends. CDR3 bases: TGTGCCAGCAGCCCAACAGCAGATACGCAGTATTTT. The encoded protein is CASSPTADTQYF.

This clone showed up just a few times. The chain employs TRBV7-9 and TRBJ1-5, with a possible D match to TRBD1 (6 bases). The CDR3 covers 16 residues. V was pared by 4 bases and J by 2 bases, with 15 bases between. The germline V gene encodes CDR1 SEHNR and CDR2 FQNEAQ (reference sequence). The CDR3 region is CASSSGTSRGNQPQHF. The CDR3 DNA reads TGTGCCAGCAGCTCCGGGACATCCAGGGGCAATCAGCCCCAGCATTTT.

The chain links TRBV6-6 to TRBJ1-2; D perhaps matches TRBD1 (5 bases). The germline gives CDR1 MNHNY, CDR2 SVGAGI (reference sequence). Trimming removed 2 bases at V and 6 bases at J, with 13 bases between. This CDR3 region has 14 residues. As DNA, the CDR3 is TGTGCCAGCAGTTACGGGGGACCGTCCGATGGCTACACCTTC. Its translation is CASSYGGPSDGYTF.

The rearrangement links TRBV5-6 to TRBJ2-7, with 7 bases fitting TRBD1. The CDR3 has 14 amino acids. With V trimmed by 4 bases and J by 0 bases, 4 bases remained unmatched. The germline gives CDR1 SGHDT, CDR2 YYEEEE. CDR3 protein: CASSVQGLSYEQYF. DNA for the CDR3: TGTGCCAGCAGCGTACAGGGGCTCTCCTACGAGCAGTACTTC.

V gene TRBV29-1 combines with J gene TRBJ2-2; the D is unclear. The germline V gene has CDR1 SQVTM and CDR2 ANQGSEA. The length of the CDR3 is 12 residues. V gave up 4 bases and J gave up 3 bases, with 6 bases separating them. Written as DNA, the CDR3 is TGCAGCGTTGTAGGGCACACCGGGGAGCTGTTTTTT. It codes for CSVVGHTGELFF.